This T cell receptor beta chain was identified in a study of CD8 T cells in ankylosing spondylitis. Each TCR beta library was made by quantitative 5'-RACE that incorporated molecular barcodes. TCRdb processed the 5' RACE reads anew with MiXCR; each CDR3 protein has one entry. The data show about 240,000 distinct CDR3 sequences, around 9.2% seen once. General study results and limits: A TCR beta motif of under ten highly homologous variants seemed to mark ankylosing spondylitis blood. Clones tied to disease were said to be significantly enriched in matched ankylosing spondylitis synovial fluid.

In this sample, this clonotype turned up many times. What it binds is unknown. This receptor was obtained from a male donor with ankylosing spondylitis or in good health (not recorded which). What was sequenced was blood, either unsorted or a sorted T cell fraction (not recorded which).

This CDR3 reads CASSLGPSGEQFF. In nucleotides, the CDR3 is TGTGCCAGCAGCTTAGGACCTAGCGGGGAGCAGTTCTTC. V usage is TRBV7-2 and J usage is TRBJ2-1, with TRBD2 identical over 8 bases. The J segment lost 10 bases and the V segment lost 1 base, leaving 3 bases of the junction unmatched. The germline V gene encodes CDR1 SGHTA and CDR2 FQGNSA. The CDR3 contains 13 residues. The variable domain in full, completed from reference TRBV7-2 and TRBJ2-1, reads GAGVSQSPSNKVTEKGKDVELRCDPISGHTALYWYRQSLGQGLEFLIYFQGNSAPDKSGLPSDRFSAERTGGSVSTLTIQRTQQEDSAVYLCASSLGPSGEQFFGPGTRLTVL.